These 10 T cell receptor beta chains were sequenced from one sample in a study of shared clonotypes between healthy human individuals. The assay was immunoSEQ multiplex PCR, and TCRdb's table has in-frame clones only and misses some. Of roughly 2.2 million clones listed, under 95% were seen once; the top ten hold 0.37%. Sequencing was carried out using naive CD4+ T cells from PBMCs. Subset described: CD45RA+ positively selected. These receptors originate from a man aged 18 to 29 in good health. Some clones in this sample may be carry-over from other donors' samples.

The chain has TRBV5-1 and TRBJ2-2; D not certain. The CDR3 has 16 residues. V gave up 4 bases and J gave up 0 bases, with 13 bases separating them. The germline V gene has CDR1 SGHRS and CDR2 YFSETQ. The CDR3 is CASSPRTQANTGELFF. The CDR3 nucleotides are TGCGCCAGCAGCCCCAGGACGCAGGCGAACACCGGGGAGCTGTTTTTT.

V usage is TRBV6-5 and J usage is TRBJ1-1, with D possibly being TRBD1 (5 bases). The CDR3 is made up of 14 amino acids. The V gene lost 5 bases and the J gene lost 3 bases, with 13 bases spanning the gap. The germline V gene encodes CDR1 MNHEY and CDR2 SVGAGI. CDR3 coding DNA: TGTGCCAGCAGTCAAACGTCGGGGGACACTGAAGCTTTCTTT. This sequence encodes CASSQTSGDTEAFF.

This clone appeared a single time. The chain is built from TRBV7-9 and TRBJ2-3; 14 bases fit TRBD2. The CDR3 consists of 17 residues. CDR1 and CDR2 from the germline V gene are SEHNR and FQNEAQ (reference sequence). With 5 bases clipped from V and 4 bases from J, the junction kept 8 bases outside the gene matches. CDR3 bases: TGTGCCAGCAGCCCGGGGACTAGCGGGAGAGTTTCAGATACGCAGTATTTT. It specifies CASSPGTSGRVSDTQYF.

This rearrangement joins TRBV5-1 to TRBJ2-3, with a possible D match to TRBD1 (6 bases). V shed 4 bases and J shed 3 bases, with 21 bases lying between them. CDR3 length: 17 amino acids. Germline V CDR1 and CDR2: SGHRS, YFSETQ. CDR3 amino acids: CASSRPPGVIGTDTQYF. The DNA of the CDR3 is TGCGCCAGCAGCCGTCCTCCAGGGGTAATTGGTACAGATACGCAGTATTTT.

This chain uses TRBV7-3 with TRBJ2-7, with a possible D match to TRBD2 (5 bases). Germline V gene sequence: CDR1 SGHTA, CDR2 FQGTGA. V dropped 3 bases and J dropped 1 base, with 10 bases sitting between them. CDR3 size: 14 residues. The DNA of the CDR3 is TGTGCCAGCAGCTTTTCAGACTATTCCTACGAGCAGTACTTC. Amino acids: CASSFSDYSYEQYF.

V and J are TRBV7-2 and TRBJ2-2; D might be TRBD2 (5 bases). The CDR3 covers 16 residues. The ends were cut back, 5 bases at V and 2 bases at J, with 15 bases in the middle. Germline values: CDR1 SGHTA, CDR2 FQGNSA. As DNA, the CDR3 is TGTGCCAGCAGCCCCCGTTCCCTAGCCAACACCGGGGAGCTGTTTTTT. Translated, it gives CASSPRSLANTGELFF.

The genes are TRBV19 and TRBJ1-1; D is possibly TRBD1 (5 bases). This CDR3 is 16 amino acids long. Trimming removed 5 bases at V and 4 bases at J, with 20 bases between. The germline gives CDR1 LNHDA, CDR2 SQIVND (reference sequence). DNA for the CDR3: TGTGCCAGTAGTCCCCAGGGTGGGGTTAGGGGCACTGAAGCTTTCTTT. Amino acid sequence: CASSPQGGVRGTEAFF.

The chain combines TRBV6-6 with TRBJ2-3, with 7 bases matching TRBD1. The CDR3 sequence is 15 residues long. Germline loops: CDR1 MNHNY, CDR2 SVGAGI (reference sequence). V lost 6 bases, J lost 4 bases, and 10 bases stayed unmatched. The CDR3 loop is CASSQGDSRADTQYF. Written as DNA, the CDR3 is TGTGCCAGCAGCCAAGGGGACAGCAGGGCAGATACGCAGTATTTT.

J is TRBJ2-2 and V is TRBV11-2, with 8 nucleotides matching TRBD2. Germline V gene sequence: CDR1 SGHAT, CDR2 FQNNGV. Trimming took 5 bases from V and 2 from J; bases not matched to a gene: 7. This CDR3 has 16 amino acids. The CDR3 is CASSQIAGGNTGELFF. The CDR3 nucleotides are TGTGCCAGCAGCCAAATTGCGGGAGGCAACACCGGGGAGCTGTTTTTT. Using reference TRBV11-2 and TRBJ2-2 for the parts outside the CDR3, the full variable domain is EAGVAQSPRYKIIEKRQSVAFWCNPISGHATLYWYQQILGQGPKLLIQFQNNGVVDDSQLPKDRFSAERLKGVDSTLKIQPAKLEDSAVYLCASSQIAGGNTGELFFGEGSRLTVL.

The genes are TRBV7-9 and TRBJ1-5; 8 nucleotides agree with TRBD1. The CDR3 has 15 amino acids. V shed 3 bases, J shed 3 bases, and the junction held 4 bases outside the gene matches. Germline values: CDR1 SEHNR, CDR2 FQNEAQ (reference sequence). The CDR3 coding sequence is TGTGCCAGCAGCTTGGGGACAGGTTCCAATCAGCCCCAGCATTTT. This codes for CASSLGTGSNQPQHF. Full variable domain (outside the CDR3, taken from reference TRBV7-9 and TRBJ1-5): DTGVSQNPRHKITKRGQNVTFRCDPISEHNRLYWYRQTLGQGPEFLTYFQNEAQLEKSRLLSDRFSAERPKGSFSTLEIQRTEQGDSAMYLCASSLGTGSNQPQHFGDGTRLSIL.